The clone carrying this TCR beta chain has a handful of counts. CDR1 and CDR2 from the germline V gene are SGHDN and FVKESK. The V end was cut by 4 bases, the J end by 8 bases, with 17 bases between. There are 15 residues in the CDR3. This record belongs to a study of technical replicates of blood from a few donors. Sequencing used immunoSEQ multiplex PCR; TCRdb keeps in-frame clones, though not all of them. The sample includes 90,000 or so clones, 95% seen only once; the top ten take under 0.4%. This sequence was found in a human donor in good health. The V and J genes are TRBV14 and TRBJ1-4; the D gene is possibly TRBD1 (6 bases). Sequencing was done on a sample of T cells isolated from PBMCs. The CDR3 region has the DNA TGTGCCAGCAGCCGCGGACAGCAACAGGGCGAAAAACTGTTTTTT. Its translation: CASSRGQQQGEKLFF.